These 20 T cell receptor beta chains share one sample of origin, sequenced in a study of tumor-infiltrating lymphocytes in primary liver carcinoma (TCRdb year 2017). Blood RNA was extracted from unsorted whole blood using TRIzol reagent, and germline DNA was obtained with the DNeasy Blood & Tissue kit. Sequencing was carried out with an Illumina HiSeq 2500. Using a constant-region primer and ProtoScript II reverse transcriptase, TCRbeta-specific cDNA was reverse-transcribed from about 540 ng total RNA. TCRbeta libraries were built with three nested multiplex PCR rounds, a slightly modified ARM-PCR procedure. Each of the first two PCR rounds ran for approximately 10 cycles using multiplex TRBV1-TRBV30 forward primers together with a Cbeta reverse primer. TCRdb trimmed the raw reads at Q25, called clones with MiXCR and kept productive beta chains. CDR3 protein sequences are deduplicated, and each keeps its most common genes and DNA. For this sample there are approximately 340,000 distinct CDR3 sequences; 65% appear just once. About 6% of the sample belongs to the ten largest clones.

Sequenced: peripheral blood. The source is a man aged 40-50 years with primary liver carcinoma and hepatitis B virus infection.

In regard to this clonotype: The junction differs from germline at one of its ends, possibly a read error. The gene calls are TRBV29-1 and TRBJ2-5; 13 nucleotides match TRBD2. The CDR3 is 15 residues long. CDR1 and CDR2 from the germline V gene are SQVTM and ANQGSEA. In DNA, the CDR3 is TGCAACGTTCGGACTAGCGGGAGTTGGGCAGAGACCCAGTACTTC. This encodes CNVRTSGSWAETQYF.

On this clonotype: The junction departs from germline at one end; a sequencing error may be responsible. V gene TRBV6-5 combines with J gene TRBJ1-5, with D hard to call. This CDR3 has 15 residues. CDR1 MNHEY and CDR2 SVGAGI come from the germline V gene. CDR3 nucleotides: TGTGTCAGCAGTTACTCTCCCAACAGCAATCAGCCCCAGAATTTT. Its protein is CVSSYSPNSNQPQNF.

A remark on this clonotype: Mismatch with germline at one junction end may stem from a read error. The chain couples TRBV7-9 to TRBJ2-7; D gene uncertain. The CDR3 covers 12 residues. Germline V gene sequence: CDR1 SEHNR, CDR2 FQNEAQ (reference sequence). CDR3 residues: CASSHSSYGQYF. The CDR3, as DNA: TGTGCCAGCAGCCACAGTTCCTACGGGCAGTACTTC.

As regards this clonotype: Possible read error: a much larger clone is one base away. This sequence joins TRBV6-1 and TRBJ1-5; the D gene is possibly TRBD1 (6 bases). Germline V lookup: CDR1 MNHNS, CDR2 SASEGT. The CDR3 spans 14 residues. CDR3 sequence: CGQRGDNSNQPQHF. In nucleotides, the CDR3 is TGTGGCCAGCGAGGGGACAATAGCAATCAGCCCCAGCATTTT.

This clonotype was counted a single time. The conserved phenylalanine or tryptophan normally closing the CDR3 is absent here, so this likely arose from a read error. The chain joins TRBV6-5 to TRBJ1-2; 9 bases map to TRBD1. This CDR3 contains 14 residues. Losses at the gene ends were 4 bases for V and 10 bases for J; bases not matched to a gene: 10. Looked up from germline, CDR1 is MNHEY and CDR2 is SVGAGI. The CDR3 region is CASSWEGTGRDYTS. Here the CDR3 DNA reads TGTGCCAGCAGTTGGGAGGGGACAGGGAGGGACTACACCTCC.

This clonotype was picked up a small number of times. The chain links TRBV10-3 to TRBJ1-4, with 12 bases aligning to TRBD1. This CDR3 is 15 amino acids long. V lost 4 bases, J lost 3 bases, and 0 bases stayed unmatched. Germline-derived CDR1 and CDR2 are ENHRY and SYGVKD. The DNA of the CDR3 is TGTGCCATCAGTGGGGACAGGGGGCCTAATGAAAAACTGTTTTTT. This codes for CAISGDRGPNEKLFF.

The rearrangement uses TRBV11-2 and TRBJ2-5; a weak D match, TRBD1 (7 bases). From germline, CDR1 is SGHAT and CDR2 FQNNGV. The CDR3 extends over 12 amino acids. V gave up 5 bases and J gave up 14 bases, with 18 bases separating them. The CDR3 sequence: CASSPGQGGHYF. The DNA of the CDR3 is TGTGCCAGCAGCCCCGGGCAGGGGGGCCACTACTTC. Variable domain in full (rest from reference TRBV11-2 and TRBJ2-5): EAGVAQSPRYKIIEKRQSVAFWCNPISGHATLYWYQQILGQGPKLLIQFQNNGVVDDSQLPKDRFSAERLKGVDSTLKIQPAKLEDSAVYLCASSPGQGGHYFGPGTRLLVL.

The table lists this clonotype with a few counts. The chain recombines TRBV7-9 with TRBJ2-5; TRBD1 matches at 8 bases. V lost 5 bases to trimming and J lost 3 bases; unmatched junction nucleotides: 8. Germline V gene sequence: CDR1 SEHNR, CDR2 FQNEAQ (reference sequence). This CDR3 region has 15 residues. The CDR3 sequence is CASSPEDREEETQYF. The CDR3 DNA is TGTGCCAGCAGCCCAGAGGACAGGGAGGAAGAGACCCAGTACTTC.

About this clonotype itself: A much larger clone differs by one base, so this may be a read error. The V gene is TRBV6-1, the J gene TRBJ1-2; TRBD1 might be the D (6 bases). The CDR3 runs 15 residues. Germline V gives CDR1 MNHNS, CDR2 SASEGT. CDR3 loop: CGSSEAIGGVGGYTF. The CDR3 coding sequence is TGTGGCAGCAGTGAAGCTATCGGGGGCGTGGGTGGCTACACCTTC.

Notes on this clonotype: No DNA is shown, since the ends of the CDR3 on it are uncertain; the CDR3 is the one TCRdb lists. The chain has TRBV10-3 and TRBJ2-6; TRBD1 is taken as the D call from the table, unchecked against the DNA. The germline V gene has CDR1 ENHRY and CDR2 SYGVKD. The CDR3 spans 16 residues, counting both ends. The CDR3 loop is CAISAAWGSGADVLAF.

The rearrangement links TRBV7-9 to TRBJ2-3; no clear D. Trimming removed 3 bases from V and 2 bases from J, with 12 bases in between. Germline V gene data show CDR1 as SEHNR and CDR2 as FQNEAQ (reference sequence). This CDR3 contains 15 residues. The CDR3 is CASSFGRTDTDTQYF. CDR3 bases: TGTGCCAGCAGCTTTGGCCGGACGGACACAGATACGCAGTATTTT. Drawing the rest from reference TRBV7-9 and TRBJ2-3, the complete variable domain is DTGVSQNPRHKITKRGQNVTFRCDPISEHNRLYWYRQTLGQGPEFLTYFQNEAQLEKSRLLSDRFSAERPKGSFSTLEIQRTEQGDSAMYLCASSFGRTDTDTQYFGPGTRLTVL.

For the CDR3, the DNA is TGTGCCAGCATCTTCCCAGAATCCTACGAGCAGTACTTC. It codes for CASIFPESYEQYF. V usage is TRBV7-9 and J usage is TRBJ2-7; D ambiguous. The ends were cut back, 7 bases at V and 1 base at J, with 11 bases in the middle. Germline V gives CDR1 SEHNR, CDR2 FQNEAQ (reference sequence). The CDR3 totals 13 residues.

The CDR3 protein is CALNRGSEENTEAFF. As DNA, the CDR3 is TGTGCCTTAAACAGGGGGAGCGAGGAGAACACTGAAGCTTTCTTT. This chain joins TRBV2 and TRBJ1-1, with 8 bases that match TRBD1. CDR3 size: 15 residues. Trimming took 11 bases from V and 1 from J; bases not matched to a gene: 12. Per germline, CDR1 SNHLY and CDR2 FYNNEI.

This clonotype was recorded once. The chain links TRBV11-2 to TRBJ1-4; TRBD1 agrees at 10 bases. Germline CDR1 reads SGHAT; CDR2 reads FQNNGV. V dropped 11 bases and J dropped 8; count of bases not matched to a gene: 11. The CDR3 spans 14 residues. Here the CDR3 DNA reads TGTGCCGGCGGCTTCGACAGGGGGCACGAAAAACTGTTTTTT. It yields the protein CAGGFDRGHEKLFF.

The chain couples TRBV6-5 to TRBJ2-7; possibly TRBD1 for D (7 bases). CDR1 MNHEY and CDR2 SVGAGI come from the germline V gene. The CDR3 runs to 16 residues. The CDR3 loop is CGSYSNAGQSSYEQYF. CDR3 coding DNA: TGTGGCAGTTACTCGAACGCGGGACAGAGCTCCTACGAGCAGTACTTC.

This clonotype came up many times. The chain is built from TRBV6-6 and TRBJ1-2; 7 bases are shared with TRBD1. Germline loops: CDR1 MNHNY, CDR2 SVGAGI (reference sequence). With 2 bases clipped from V and 3 bases from J, the junction kept 3 bases outside the gene matches. The CDR3 has 14 amino acids. CDR3: CASSYSGQDYGYTF. The CDR3 coding sequence is TGTGCCAGCAGTTACAGTGGACAGGACTATGGCTACACCTTC.

This clonotype has just a few counts. V and J are TRBV5-1 and TRBJ2-5; D assignment may be TRBD1 or TRBD2 (5 bases each). V lost 4 bases and J 2 bases, leaving 18 bases between the germline ends. The V gene's germline CDR1 is SGHRS and CDR2 YFSETQ. The CDR3 sequence is 16 residues long. CDR3 in amino acids: CASSPLPPGPQETQYF. Written as DNA, the CDR3 is TGCGCCAGCAGCCCGCTTCCACCGGGACCTCAAGAGACCCAGTACTTC.

A remark on this clonotype: A much larger clonotype is one base distant, so this may be a read error. V gene TRBV5-4 combines with J gene TRBJ2-6, with 8 bases that match TRBD1. The CDR3 loop spans 15 amino acids. Germline V gene sequence: CDR1 SGHNT, CDR2 YYREEE (reference sequence). Trimming cost V 1 base and J 4 bases; bases outside gene matches: 1. The CDR3 DNA is TGTGCCAGCAGCTTGCAGGGGGCAGGGGCCAACGTCCTGACTTTC. It yields the protein CASSLQGAGANVLTF. Drawing the rest from reference TRBV5-4 and TRBJ2-6, the complete variable domain is ETGVTQSPTHLIKTRGQQVTLRCSSQSGHNTVSWYQQALGQGPQFIFQYYREEENGRGNFPPRFSGLQFPNYSSELNVNALELDDSALYLCASSLQGAGANVLTFGAGSRLTVL.

This clonotype was detected ten times or more. The gene calls are TRBV6-6 and TRBJ2-5, with 7 positions matching TRBD2. The CDR3 runs 15 residues. Germline V gene sequence: CDR1 MNHNY, CDR2 SVGAGI (reference sequence). With 4 bases clipped from V and 2 bases from J, the junction kept 7 bases outside the gene matches. This chain's CDR3 is CASSFGGGVQETQYF. The DNA for the CDR3 is TGTGCCAGCAGTTTTGGGGGAGGGGTTCAAGAGACCCAGTACTTC.

Of note for this clonotype: Given a much more abundant clone one base away, this may be a read error. This rearrangement joins TRBV6-5 to TRBJ1-1; D gene ambiguous. CDR1 and CDR2 (germline): MNHEY, SVGAGI. The CDR3 contains 13 residues. The V and J ends lost 5 bases and 6 bases respectively, with 13 bases between them. This chain's CDR3 is CASSKRWPAEAFF. DNA of the CDR3: TGTGCCAGCAGTAAGAGGTGGCCCGCTGAAGCTTTCTTT.